This T cell receptor (beta chain) came from a study of T cells in Graves' hyperthyroidism and ophthalmopathy. Whole-study findings and limits: Ophthalmopathy was identified by the model a median about 6.8 months ahead of onset. Through a model of 13 V-J features, ophthalmopathy was separated from stable hyperthyroidism.

The investigators amplified TCR beta CDR3 regions from RNA transcripts. A set of HTBI primers served as the primers for a first-round RT-PCR of the TCR CDR3. Each CDR3 protein gets one entry after TCRdb re-called the multiplex PCR reads with MiXCR. Here the sample spans hundreds of thousands of distinct CDR3 sequences, under 60% being singletons. About this clonotype itself: Its target is unknown. A read error is possible here, since a much larger clone lies one base away.

A lack of ophthalmopathy progression within 18 months defined stable Graves' hyperthyroidism. V was trimmed by 5 bases and J by 9 bases, leaving 20 bases between them. The germline V gene encodes CDR1 SGHVS and CDR2 FNYEAQ. The CDR3 has 14 amino acids. The sequence was collected from a woman aged 18-29 years with Graves' hyperthyroidism. The rearrangement joins TRBV7-6 to TRBJ2-7; perhaps TRBD1 as D (5 bases). Input material: peripheral blood or thyroid tissue (not recorded which). The CDR3 sequence is CASSLYRSAGAQYF. Written as DNA, the CDR3 is TGTGCCAGCAGCCTTTACAGGTCGGCCGGCGCGCAGTACTTC.